The present T cell receptor (beta chain) was sequenced within a study of regulatory T cells in long-lasting Graves disease. General observations from the study: Those with persistent Graves' had less TCR diversity than newly diagnosed patients.

Time point here: persistent/refractory GD, antithyroid drugs over 5 years with positive TRAb. Generation of the TCR library employed RNA extracted from PBMCs. Assembly of TCR beta libraries relied on iRepertoire HTBI primers together with Arm-PCR of CDR3 regions. One entry per CDR3 protein results from TCRdb running MiXCR on the multiplex PCR reads. In the table there are 350,000 to 450,000 distinct CDR3 sequences, less than 25% of which are singletons. A word on this clonotype: Its specificity is not known.

The CDR3 runs to 11 residues. Trimming pared 6 bases from V and 7 bases from J, leaving 9 bases between. Germline V gene lookup returns CDR1 MNHNS and CDR2 SASEGT. The TCR was taken from a female donor with Graves disease. Specimen: peripheral blood mononuclear cells (PBMCs), collected when the disease was refractory, from a patient treated with antithyroid drugs. V is TRBV6-1 and J is TRBJ1-2; D is perhaps TRBD1 (5 bases). CDR3 sequence: CASRTVAGYTF. CDR3 DNA sequence: TGTGCCAGCAGGACAGTGGCTGGCTACACCTTC.